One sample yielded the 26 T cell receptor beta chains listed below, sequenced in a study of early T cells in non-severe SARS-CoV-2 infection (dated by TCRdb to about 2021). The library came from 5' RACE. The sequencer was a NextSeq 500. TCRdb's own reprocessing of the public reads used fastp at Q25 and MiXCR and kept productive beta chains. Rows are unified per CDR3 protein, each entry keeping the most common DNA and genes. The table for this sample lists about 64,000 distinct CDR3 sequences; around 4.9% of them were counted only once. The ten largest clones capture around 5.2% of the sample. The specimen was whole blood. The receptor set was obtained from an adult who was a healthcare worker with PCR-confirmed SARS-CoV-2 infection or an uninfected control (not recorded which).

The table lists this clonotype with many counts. This chain's CDR3 is CASSPDRAETQYF. Written as DNA, the CDR3 is TGTGCCAGCAGCCCGGACAGGGCGGAGACCCAGTACTTC. This chain joins TRBV6-1 and TRBJ2-5; TRBD1 matches 8 bases. This CDR3 contains 13 residues. CDR1 and CDR2 from the germline V gene are MNHNS and SASEGT. The J segment lost 5 bases and the V segment lost 6 bases, leaving 5 bases of the junction unmatched.

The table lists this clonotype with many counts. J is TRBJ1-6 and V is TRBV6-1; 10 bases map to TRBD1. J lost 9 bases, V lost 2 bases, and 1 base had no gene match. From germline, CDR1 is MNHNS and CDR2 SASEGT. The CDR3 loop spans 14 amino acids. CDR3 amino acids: CASSERTGGSPLHF. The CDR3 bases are TGTGCCAGCAGTGAAAGGACAGGGGGTTCACCCCTCCACTTT.

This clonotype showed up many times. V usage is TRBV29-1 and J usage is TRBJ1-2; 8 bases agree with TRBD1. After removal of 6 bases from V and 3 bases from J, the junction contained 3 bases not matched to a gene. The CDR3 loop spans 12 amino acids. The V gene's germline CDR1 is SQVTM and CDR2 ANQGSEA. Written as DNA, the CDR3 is TGCAGCGTAGGACAGGGCGACTATGGCTACACCTTC. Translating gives CSVGQGDYGYTF.

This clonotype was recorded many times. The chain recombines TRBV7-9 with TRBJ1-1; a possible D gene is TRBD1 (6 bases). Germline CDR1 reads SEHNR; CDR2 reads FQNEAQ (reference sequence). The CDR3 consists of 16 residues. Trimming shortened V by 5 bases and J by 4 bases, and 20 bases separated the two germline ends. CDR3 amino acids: CASSRSRAGVITEAFF. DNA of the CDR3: TGTGCCAGCAGCCGAAGCCGGGCAGGGGTAATCACTGAAGCTTTCTTT.

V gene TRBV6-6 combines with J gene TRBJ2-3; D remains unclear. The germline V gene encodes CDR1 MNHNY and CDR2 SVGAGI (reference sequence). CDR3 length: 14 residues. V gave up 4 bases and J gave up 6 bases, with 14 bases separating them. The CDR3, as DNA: TGTGCCAGCAGTTCGGCTTGGGGAAGGGATACGCAGTATTTT. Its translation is CASSSAWGRDTQYF.

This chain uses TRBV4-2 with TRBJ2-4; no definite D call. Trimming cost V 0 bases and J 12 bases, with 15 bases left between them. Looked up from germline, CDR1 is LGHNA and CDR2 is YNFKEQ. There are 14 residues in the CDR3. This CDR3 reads CASSQEDLQGDQYF. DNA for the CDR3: TGTGCCAGCAGCCAAGAGGACCTCCAAGGAGATCAGTACTTC.

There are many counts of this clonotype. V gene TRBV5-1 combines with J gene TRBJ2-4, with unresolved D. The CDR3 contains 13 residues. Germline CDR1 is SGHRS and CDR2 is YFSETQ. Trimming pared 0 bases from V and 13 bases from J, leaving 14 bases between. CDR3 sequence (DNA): TGCGCCAGCAGCTTGGAGCTGGGTTCAGGCCAGTACTTC. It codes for CASSLELGSGQYF.

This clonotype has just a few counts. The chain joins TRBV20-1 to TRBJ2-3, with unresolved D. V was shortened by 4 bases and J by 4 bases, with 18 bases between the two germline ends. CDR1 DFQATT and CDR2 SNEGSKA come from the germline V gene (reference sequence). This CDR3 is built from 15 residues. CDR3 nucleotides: TGCAGTGCTACAGGAGTAGTCGGGTTTCCAGATACGCAGTATTTT. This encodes CSATGVVGFPDTQYF.

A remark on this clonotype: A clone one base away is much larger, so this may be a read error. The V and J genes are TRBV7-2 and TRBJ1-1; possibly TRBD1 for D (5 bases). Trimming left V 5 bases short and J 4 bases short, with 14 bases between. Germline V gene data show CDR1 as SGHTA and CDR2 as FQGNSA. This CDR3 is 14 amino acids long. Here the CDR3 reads CASSPVLGGTEAFF. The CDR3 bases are TGTGCCAGCAGCCCCGTGTTGGGGGGCACTGAAGCTTTCTTT.

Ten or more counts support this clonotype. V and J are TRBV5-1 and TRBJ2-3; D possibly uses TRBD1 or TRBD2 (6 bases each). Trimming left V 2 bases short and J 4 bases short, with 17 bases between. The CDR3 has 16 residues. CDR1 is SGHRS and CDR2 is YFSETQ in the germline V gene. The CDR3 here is CASSLRGAGSPDTQYF. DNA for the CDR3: TGCGCCAGCAGCTTAAGGGGGGCGGGAAGTCCAGATACGCAGTATTTT.

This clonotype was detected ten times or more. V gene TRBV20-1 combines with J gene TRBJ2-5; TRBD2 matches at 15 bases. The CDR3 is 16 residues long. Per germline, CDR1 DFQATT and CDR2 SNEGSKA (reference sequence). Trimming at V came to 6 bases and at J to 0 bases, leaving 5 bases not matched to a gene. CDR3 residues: CSAPGLAGGNQETQYF. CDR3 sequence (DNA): TGCAGTGCCCCTGGACTAGCGGGAGGGAACCAAGAGACCCAGTACTTC.

The CDR3 nucleotides read TGTGCCACCAGTGGTAACACAGGGTACACCGGGGAGCTGTTTTTT. It is translated as CATSGNTGYTGELFF. The chain has TRBV24-1 and TRBJ2-2, with D perhaps TRBD1 (6 bases). Looked up from germline, CDR1 is KGHDR and CDR2 is SFDVKD. The CDR3 length is 15 residues. V shed 5 bases and J shed 3 bases, with 12 bases lying between them.

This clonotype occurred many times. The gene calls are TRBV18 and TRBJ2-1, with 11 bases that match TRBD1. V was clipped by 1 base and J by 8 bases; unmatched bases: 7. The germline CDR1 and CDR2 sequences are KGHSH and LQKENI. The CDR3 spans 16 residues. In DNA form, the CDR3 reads TGTGCCAGCTCACCACTAGGACAGGGGGCGACTGATGAGCAGTTCTTC. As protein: CASSPLGQGATDEQFF.

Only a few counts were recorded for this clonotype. For the CDR3, the DNA is TGTGCCAGCAGCTTAAGAGCAGGGTCAGCCTACAATGAGCAGTTCTTC. It yields the protein CASSLRAGSAYNEQFF. The chain carries TRBV7-2 and TRBJ2-1; the D gene is possibly TRBD1 (5 bases). Looked up from germline, CDR1 is SGHTA and CDR2 is FQGNSA. Trimming shortened V by 2 bases and J by 2 bases, and 13 bases separated the two germline ends. The CDR3 totals 16 residues.

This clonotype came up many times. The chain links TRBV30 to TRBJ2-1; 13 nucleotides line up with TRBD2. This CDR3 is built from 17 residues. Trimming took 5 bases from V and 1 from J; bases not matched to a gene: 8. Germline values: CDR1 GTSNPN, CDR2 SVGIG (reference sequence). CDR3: CAWDSGLAGDSYNEQFF. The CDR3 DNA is TGTGCCTGGGATTCCGGACTAGCGGGAGATTCCTACAATGAGCAGTTCTTC. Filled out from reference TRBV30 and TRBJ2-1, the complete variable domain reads SQTIHQWPATLVQPVGSPLSLECTVEGTSNPNLYWYRQAAGRGLQLLFYSVGIGQISSEVPQNLSASRPQDRQFILSSKKLLLSDSGFYLCAWDSGLAGDSYNEQFFGPGTRLTVL.

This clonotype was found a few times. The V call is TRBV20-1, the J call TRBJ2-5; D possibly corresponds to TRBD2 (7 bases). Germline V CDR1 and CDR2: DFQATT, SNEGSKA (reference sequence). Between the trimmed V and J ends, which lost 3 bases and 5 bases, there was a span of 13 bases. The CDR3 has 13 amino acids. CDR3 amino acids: CSARIAGAETQYF. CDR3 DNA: TGCAGTGCTAGGATCGCGGGGGCGGAGACCCAGTACTTC.

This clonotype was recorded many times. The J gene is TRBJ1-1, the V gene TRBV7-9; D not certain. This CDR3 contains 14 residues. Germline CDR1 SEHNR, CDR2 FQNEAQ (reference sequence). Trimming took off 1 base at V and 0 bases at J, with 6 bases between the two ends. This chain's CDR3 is CASSLGGVNTEAFF. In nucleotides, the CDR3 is TGTGCCAGCAGCTTAGGAGGAGTGAACACTGAAGCTTTCTTT.

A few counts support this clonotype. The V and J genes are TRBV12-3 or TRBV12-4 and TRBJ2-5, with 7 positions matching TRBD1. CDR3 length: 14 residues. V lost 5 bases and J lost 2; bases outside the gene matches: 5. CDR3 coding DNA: TGTGCCAGCAGTCCGTACAGGGGACAAGAGACCCAGTACTTC. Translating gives CASSPYRGQETQYF.

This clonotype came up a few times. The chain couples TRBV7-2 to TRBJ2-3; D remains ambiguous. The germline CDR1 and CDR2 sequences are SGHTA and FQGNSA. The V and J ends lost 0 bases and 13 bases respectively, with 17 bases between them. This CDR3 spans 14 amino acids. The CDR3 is CASSLARNGPKEYF. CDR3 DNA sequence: TGTGCCAGCAGCTTAGCGCGTAACGGTCCTAAGGAGTATTTT.

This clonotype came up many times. CDR3: CASSSAGGTDTQYF. The CDR3 DNA follows: TGTGCCAGCAGCTCAGCGGGTGGTACAGATACGCAGTATTTT. The J gene is TRBJ2-3, the V gene TRBV7-9, with D possibly TRBD2 on 6 matching bases. The CDR3 totals 14 residues. The V gene's germline CDR1 is SEHNR and CDR2 FQNEAQ (reference sequence). Trimming took off 4 bases at V and 3 bases at J, with 11 bases between the two ends.

The DNA for the CDR3 is TGCGCCAGCAGACCTAGACAGAACACTGAAGCTTTCTTT. It codes for CASRPRQNTEAFF. The chain links TRBV10-2 to TRBJ1-1, with D uncertain. The CDR3 sequence is 13 residues long. Looked up from germline, CDR1 is WSHSY and CDR2 is SAAADI. V was shortened by 6 bases and J by 1 base, with 9 bases between the two germline ends.

CDR3 protein: CASSRRTGGDGYTF. CDR3 DNA sequence: TGTGCCAGCAGCAGGCGGACAGGTGGTGATGGCTACACCTTC. The chain links TRBV7-2 to TRBJ1-2; 7 nucleotides align to TRBD1. V lost 5 bases and J lost 6; bases outside the gene matches: 9. The CDR3 length is 14 residues. Per the germline V gene, CDR1 is SGHTA and CDR2 is FQGNSA.

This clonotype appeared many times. For the CDR3, the DNA is TGTGCCAGCAGCTTAGGTCGTAGAGTGGGGGCCAACGTCCTGACTTTC. Translation gives CASSLGRRVGANVLTF. This chain connects TRBV11-2 to TRBJ2-6; D gene unclear. From germline, CDR1 is SGHAT and CDR2 FQNNGV. The CDR3 contains 16 residues. V was trimmed by 1 base and J by 4 bases, leaving 11 bases between them.

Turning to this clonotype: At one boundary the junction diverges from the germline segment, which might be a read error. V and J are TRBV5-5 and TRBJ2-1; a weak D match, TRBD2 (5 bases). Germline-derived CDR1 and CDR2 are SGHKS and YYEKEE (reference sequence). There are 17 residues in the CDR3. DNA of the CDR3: TGTGCCAGCAGCTCCCGCCGGGCTATCGGGCGGGCTGATGAGCTGTTCTTC. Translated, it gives CASSSRRAIGRADELFF.

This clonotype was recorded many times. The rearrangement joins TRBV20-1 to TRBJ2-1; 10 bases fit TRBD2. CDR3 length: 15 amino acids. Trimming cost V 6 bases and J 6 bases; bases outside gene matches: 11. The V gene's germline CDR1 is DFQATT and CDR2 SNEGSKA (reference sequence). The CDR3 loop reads CSARTGAGGPNEQFF. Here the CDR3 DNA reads TGCAGTGCGAGGACAGGAGCGGGGGGGCCCAATGAGCAGTTCTTC.

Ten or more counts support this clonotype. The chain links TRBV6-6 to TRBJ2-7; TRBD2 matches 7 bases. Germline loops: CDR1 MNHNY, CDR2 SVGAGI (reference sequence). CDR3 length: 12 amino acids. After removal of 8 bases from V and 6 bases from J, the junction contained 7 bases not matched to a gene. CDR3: CASSKGGAEQYF. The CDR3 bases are TGTGCCAGCTCCAAGGGAGGGGCCGAGCAGTACTTC.